One and the same sample provided the 23 T cell receptor beta chains below, sequenced in a study of T cells in Graves' hyperthyroidism and ophthalmopathy. Amplification targeted TCR beta CDR3 regions from RNA transcripts. Using the HTBI primer set, a first-round RT-PCR was run on the TCR CDR3. TCRdb independently ran MiXCR on the multiplex PCR reads; one entry per CDR3 protein. The sample lists roughly 380,000 distinct CDR3 sequences; 12% to 15% were seen once. Sequenced material: blood. These receptors originate from a young woman with Graves' hyperthyroidism.

The sample holds many counts of this clonotype. V is TRBV18 and J is TRBJ1-4; D gene uncertain. Deletions cut 6 bases from V and 7 bases from J, with 18 bases between. This CDR3 has 15 residues. Germline V gene lookup returns CDR1 KGHSH and CDR2 LQKENI. CDR3: CASSPPGVKTEKLFF. CDR3 sequence (DNA): TGTGCCAGCTCCCCTCCTGGCGTAAAGACTGAAAAACTGTTTTTT.

This rearrangement joins TRBV6-9 to TRBJ1-5; no definite D call. The CDR3 runs 14 residues. Germline values: CDR1 MNHGY, CDR2 SVAAGI. V was shortened by 4 bases and J by 11 bases, with 18 bases between the two germline ends. This chain's CDR3 is CASSSLAAGKAQHF. The CDR3 DNA follows: TGTGCCAGCAGTTCCCTCGCAGCCGGTAAGGCCCAGCATTTT.

The chain combines TRBV3-1 with TRBJ1-1; 7 positions match TRBD1. CDR1 is LGHDT and CDR2 is YNNKEL in the germline V gene (reference sequence). This CDR3 has 15 amino acids. J gave up 4 bases and V 4 bases, and 9 bases lay outside the gene matches. CDR3 in DNA: TGTGCCAGCAGCCGGGGGAACAGGGGAGCCACTGAAGCTTTCTTT. Translated, it gives CASSRGNRGATEAFF.

This clonotype was detected only a few times. The J gene is TRBJ2-2, the V gene TRBV25-1; tentative D call: TRBD2 (5 bases). The germline CDR1 and CDR2 sequences are MGHDK and SYGVNS. Trimming took 6 bases from V and 6 from J, leaving 14 bases between them. The CDR3 runs to 14 residues. The CDR3 DNA follows: TGTGCCAGCAGATCACCCGAGGGCCCCGGGGAGCTGTTTTTT. This translates into CASRSPEGPGELFF.

Comments on this clonotype: A read error may be the cause here, since a much bigger clone is one base away. The V gene is TRBV2, the J gene TRBJ1-3, with D perhaps TRBD1 (5 bases). Germline assignment: CDR1 SNHLY and CDR2 FYNNEI. The CDR3 runs 15 residues. CDR3 in amino acids: CAGSPLGGAGNTIYF. The CDR3 DNA reads as TGTGCCGGCAGTCCCCTGGGGGGAGCCGGAAACACCATATATTTT.

This sequence joins TRBV5-1 and TRBJ1-4, with D possibly being TRBD1 (5 bases). Trimming took 4 bases from V and 7 from J, leaving 20 bases between them. Germline CDR1 reads SGHRS; CDR2 reads YFSETQ. The CDR3 is made up of 16 amino acids. This CDR3 is CASSLTSGAQGEKLFF. CDR3 DNA: TGCGCCAGCAGCCTGACATCCGGGGCTCAGGGTGAAAAACTGTTTTTT.

The chain employs TRBV27 and TRBJ2-7; D gene uncertain. V was clipped by 0 bases and J by 0 bases, with 3 bases between them. The CDR3 contains 13 residues. Germline CDR1 and CDR2: MNHEY and SMNVEV (reference sequence). The CDR3 is CASSLSASYEQYF. The CDR3 DNA follows: TGTGCCAGCAGTTTATCGGCCTCCTACGAGCAGTACTTC.

This rearrangement joins TRBV10-3 to TRBJ1-2, with D maybe TRBD1 (5 bases). Per germline, CDR1 ENHRY and CDR2 SYGVKD. The V end was cut by 4 bases, the J end by 3 bases, with 15 bases between. The CDR3 runs to 15 residues. The CDR3 DNA sequence: TGTGCCATCAGTGGTCGAGGGGAACAGGACTATGGCTACACCTTC. Encoded protein: CAISGRGEQDYGYTF.

This clonotype occurred many times. CDR3 coding DNA: TGTGCCAGCAAGAGGGGTTGGGGCCAAGAGACCCAGTACTTC. Its protein product is CASKRGWGQETQYF. This sequence joins TRBV28 and TRBJ2-5, with D perhaps given as TRBD1 or TRBD2 (5 bases each). The germline V gene encodes CDR1 MDHEN and CDR2 SYDVKM. The V end lost 7 bases, the J end lost 1 base, and 13 bases lay between the germline ends. This CDR3 is built from 14 residues.

This clonotype was seen a few times. The chain is built from TRBV11-2 and TRBJ1-4; TRBD1 might be the D (6 bases). In germline, CDR1 is SGHAT, CDR2 FQNNGV. The CDR3 runs 17 residues. The ends were cut back, 2 bases at V and 0 bases at J, with 13 bases in the middle. The CDR3 DNA reads TGTGCCAGCAGCTTACACCTGGACAGAGCAACTAATGAAAAACTGTTTTTT. This codes for CASSLHLDRATNEKLFF.

The chain has TRBV6-1 and TRBJ1-5; TRBD1 aligns across 7 bases. With 8 bases clipped from V and 4 bases from J, the junction kept 11 bases outside the gene matches. The germline CDR1 and CDR2 sequences are MNHNS and SASEGT. The CDR3 runs 15 residues. The CDR3 sequence is CASGPTGKGNQPQHF. The CDR3 DNA sequence: TGTGCCAGCGGTCCGACAGGGAAGGGAAATCAGCCCCAGCATTTT.

Many counts were recorded for this clonotype. The chain is built from TRBV5-4 and TRBJ1-2, with 9 bases that match TRBD1. V lost 0 bases, J lost 2 bases, and 5 bases stayed unmatched. The CDR3 extends over 16 amino acids. Germline CDR1 and CDR2: SGHNT and YYREEE (reference sequence). Here the CDR3 DNA reads TGTGCCAGCAGCTTGGGGGACAGGGCCTTGAACTATGGCTACACCTTC. As protein: CASSLGDRALNYGYTF.

This clonotype was seen a handful of times. The rearrangement links TRBV20-1 to TRBJ1-5, with D maybe TRBD1 (5 bases). V was shortened by 4 bases and J by 5 bases, with 12 bases between the two germline ends. Looked up from germline, CDR1 is DFQATT and CDR2 is SNEGSKA (reference sequence). The CDR3 consists of 13 residues. This chain's CDR3 is CSATRDPDQPQHF. Here the CDR3 DNA reads TGCAGTGCTACCCGGGACCCCGATCAGCCCCAGCATTTT.

The chain recombines TRBV19 with TRBJ2-1; no firm D call. The CDR3 loop spans 13 amino acids. The ends were cut back, 3 bases at V and 9 bases at J, with 12 bases in the middle. Germline-derived CDR1 and CDR2 are LNHDA and SQIVND (reference sequence). CDR3 bases: TGTGCCAGTAGTATCCGAGGTACAACTGAGCAGTTCTTC. This gives the protein CASSIRGTTEQFF.

This clonotype was counted a few times. The chain is built from TRBV30 and TRBJ2-4, with TRBD1 as a possible D gene (6 bases). The germline CDR1 and CDR2 sequences are GTSNPN and SVGIG (reference sequence). The CDR3 runs to 11 residues. V lost 3 bases and J lost 9, with 9 bases in between. The CDR3 nucleotides read TGTGCCTGGAGGCAGGGGCTCATTCAGTACTTC. It encodes CAWRQGLIQYF.

V and J are TRBV18 and TRBJ2-1; D call uncertain. The CDR3 loop spans 16 amino acids. The V end lost 6 bases, the J end lost 0 bases, and 15 bases lay between the germline ends. Germline CDR1 and CDR2: KGHSH and LQKENI. CDR3 region: CASSPARGSSYNEQFF. CDR3 in DNA: TGTGCCAGCTCCCCGGCACGAGGCAGCTCCTACAATGAGCAGTTCTTC.

This clonotype has just one count. The genes are TRBV5-1 and TRBJ2-5, with D perhaps matching TRBD1 (6 bases). The V end lost 0 bases, the J end lost 1 base, and 7 bases lay between the germline ends. CDR3 length equals 14 residues. Germline loops: CDR1 SGHRS, CDR2 YFSETQ. Here the CDR3 reads CASSLDRVQETQYF. The CDR3 DNA sequence: TGCGCCAGCAGCTTGGACAGGGTCCAAGAGACCCAGTACTTC.

The chain joins TRBV28 to TRBJ2-7, with D possibly being TRBD1 or TRBD2 (6 bases each). The germline V gene encodes CDR1 MDHEN and CDR2 SYDVKM. The CDR3 extends over 18 amino acids. V was pared by 3 bases and J by 1 base, with 22 bases between. The CDR3 DNA reads as TGTGCCAGCAGTTTTGGACTCCTCGGTCAGGGGACTTCCTACGAGCAGTACTTC. It translates to CASSFGLLGQGTSYEQYF.

This clonotype was detected only a few times. V is TRBV2 and J is TRBJ1-4, with D possibly matching TRBD1 (5 bases). Trimming stripped 6 bases from V and 3 bases from J, with 14 bases between. CDR3 length: 15 residues. Germline assignment: CDR1 SNHLY and CDR2 FYNNEI. The CDR3 nucleotides are TGTGCCAGCAGAGGGGTAATGGGCCCTAATGAAAAACTGTTTTTT. It translates to CASRGVMGPNEKLFF.

This chain joins TRBV7-9 and TRBJ2-5; a weak D match, TRBD1 (5 bases). V was pared by 1 base and J by 5 bases, with 11 bases between. This CDR3 has 14 amino acids. Germline V gives CDR1 SEHNR, CDR2 FQNEAQ (reference sequence). The CDR3 reads CASSLGRVAETQYF. In DNA form, the CDR3 reads TGTGCCAGCAGCTTAGGCAGGGTGGCGGAGACCCAGTACTTC.

This chain uses TRBV5-1 with TRBJ1-1; D unclear. V shed 7 bases and J shed 0 bases, with 13 bases lying between them. The germline CDR1 and CDR2 sequences are SGHRS and YFSETQ. This CDR3 has 14 amino acids. The CDR3 DNA follows: TGCGCCAGCTCGATCGAGATTCTGAACACTGAAGCTTTCTTT. Its protein product is CASSIEILNTEAFF.

This clonotype was detected ten times or more. The V gene is TRBV5-1, the J gene TRBJ2-7, with 11 bases fitting TRBD2. CDR1 and CDR2 (germline): SGHRS, YFSETQ. With 5 bases clipped from V and 6 bases from J, the junction kept 4 bases outside the gene matches. This CDR3 comprises 13 residues. The CDR3 loop reads CASRLAGASEQYF. The CDR3 DNA follows: TGCGCCAGCAGACTAGCGGGAGCCTCCGAGCAGTACTTC.

This clonotype was seen many times. The rearrangement links TRBV5-1 to TRBJ2-1, with 8 bases matching TRBD2. J was trimmed by 9 bases and V by 4 bases; bases with no gene match: 15. Germline lookup yields CDR1 SGHRS and CDR2 YFSETQ. This CDR3 region has 16 residues. The CDR3 nucleotides read TGCGCCAGCAGCCACCGCGCGGGGGGCTCAGTTGGTGAGCAGTTCTTC. Its protein product is CASSHRAGGSVGEQFF.